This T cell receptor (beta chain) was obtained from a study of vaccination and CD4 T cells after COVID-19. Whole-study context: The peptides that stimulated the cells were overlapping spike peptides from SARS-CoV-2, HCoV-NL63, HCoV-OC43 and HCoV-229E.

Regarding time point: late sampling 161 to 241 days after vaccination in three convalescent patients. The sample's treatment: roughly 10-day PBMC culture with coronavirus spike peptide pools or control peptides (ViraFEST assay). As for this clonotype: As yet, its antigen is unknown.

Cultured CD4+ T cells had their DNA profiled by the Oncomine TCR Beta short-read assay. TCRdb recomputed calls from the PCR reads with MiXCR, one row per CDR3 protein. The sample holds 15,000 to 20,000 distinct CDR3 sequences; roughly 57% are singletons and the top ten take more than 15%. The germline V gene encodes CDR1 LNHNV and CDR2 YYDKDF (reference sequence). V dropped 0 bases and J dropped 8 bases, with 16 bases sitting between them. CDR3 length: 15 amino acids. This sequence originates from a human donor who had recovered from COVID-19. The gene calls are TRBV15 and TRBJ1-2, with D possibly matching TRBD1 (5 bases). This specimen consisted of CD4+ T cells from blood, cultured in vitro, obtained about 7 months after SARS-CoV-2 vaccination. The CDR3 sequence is CATSRDVINRIGYTF. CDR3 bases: TGTGCCACCAGCAGAGATGTTATTAACAGGATCGGCTACACCTTC.